The present entry profiles one T cell receptor beta chain with its context. The target antigen is unknown. The data belong to a study of CD8+CD57+ T cells in acquired aplastic anemia. For the study at large: The study obtained an average of 3.2 ug of DNA from sorted CD4+ and CD8+ cells. The study obtained 11 million or so reads on average for CD4+ cells from healthy donors. The study's findings and limits: For CD8+ Simpson's diversity, patients and controls showed no significant difference. Common to patients and controls were roughly 30 CD8+ CDR3 sequences.

CDR3 and TCR beta VDJ profiling relied on genomic DNA as the template. TCRdb re-analysed the reads in MiXCR, keeping a single row per CDR3 protein. Of around 400,000 distinct CDR3 sequences in the sample, 55% to 75% were seen once. Germline V gene lookup returns CDR1 SNHLY and CDR2 FYNNEI. V lost 6 bases and J lost 7, with 9 bases in between. The CDR3 covers 11 residues. The chain uses TRBV2 and TRBJ1-1, with D perhaps matching TRBD1 (5 bases). The sample was sorted CD4+, CD8+, or CD8+CD57+ T cells (not recorded which) from PBMCs. The origin of this receptor is a human donor in good health, serving as a control. The CDR3 region is CASRVGLEAFF. Written as DNA, the CDR3 is TGTGCCAGCAGAGTGGGACTTGAAGCTTTCTTT.